This T cell receptor (beta chain) was identified during a study of blood T cells in healthy people across ages. Study-wide points: A strong correlation was found between TCR beta diversity and the percentage of naive T cells.

Comment on this clonotype: Its antigen remains unidentified.

Donors were systemically healthy Caucasian individuals from Russia aged roughly 6 to 100 years. Total RNA amounts of at least 5.5 micrograms were extracted per sample. Through a sample-barcoded 5' primer and a J-beta primer mix, a second PCR was run for roughly 6 to 11 cycles. Each single sample gave us at least 3 million CDR3-containing paired-end reads. Via MiXCR, TCRdb re-called the 5' RACE reads, giving one row per CDR3 protein. The data hold 2 million or so distinct CDR3 sequences, with 49% observed a single time. The CDR3 is made up of 15 amino acids. V was clipped by 2 bases and J by 6 bases, with 14 bases between them. The germline V gene has CDR1 MNHEY and CDR2 SVGEGT.

The V and J genes are TRBV6-2 or TRBV6-3 and TRBJ2-1; D might be TRBD2 (5 bases). Material for sequencing was blood. The sequence came from a woman in her 40s in good health. The CDR3 here is CASSYGSTEGNEQFF. The CDR3 nucleotides read TGTGCCAGCAGTTACGGGTCCACAGAGGGCAATGAGCAGTTCTTC.